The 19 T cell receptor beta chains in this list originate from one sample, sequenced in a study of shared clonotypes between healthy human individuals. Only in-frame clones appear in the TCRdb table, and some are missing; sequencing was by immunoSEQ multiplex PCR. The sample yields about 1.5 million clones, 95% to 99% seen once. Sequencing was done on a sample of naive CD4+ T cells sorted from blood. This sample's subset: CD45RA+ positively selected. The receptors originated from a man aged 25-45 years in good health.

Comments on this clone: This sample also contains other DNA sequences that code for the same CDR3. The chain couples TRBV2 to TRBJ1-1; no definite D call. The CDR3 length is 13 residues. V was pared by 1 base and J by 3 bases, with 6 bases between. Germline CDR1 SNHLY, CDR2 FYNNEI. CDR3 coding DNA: TGTGCCAGCAGTGAAGATAGGTACACTGAAGCTTTCTTT. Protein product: CASSEDRYTEAFF.

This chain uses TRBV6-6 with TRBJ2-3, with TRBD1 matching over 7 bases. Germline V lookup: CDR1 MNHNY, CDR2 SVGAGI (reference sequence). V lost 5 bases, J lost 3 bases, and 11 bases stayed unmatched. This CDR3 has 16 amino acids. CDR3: CASSRDRPLRTDTQYF. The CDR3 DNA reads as TGTGCCAGCAGTAGGGACAGACCATTACGAACAGATACGCAGTATTTT.

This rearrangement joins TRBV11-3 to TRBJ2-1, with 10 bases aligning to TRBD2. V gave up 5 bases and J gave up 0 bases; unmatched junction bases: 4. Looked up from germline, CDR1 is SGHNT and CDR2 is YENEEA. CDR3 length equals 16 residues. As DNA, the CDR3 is TGTGCCAGCAGCCCTTCTAGCGGGAGCTCCTACAATGAGCAGTTCTTC. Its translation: CASSPSSGSSYNEQFF.

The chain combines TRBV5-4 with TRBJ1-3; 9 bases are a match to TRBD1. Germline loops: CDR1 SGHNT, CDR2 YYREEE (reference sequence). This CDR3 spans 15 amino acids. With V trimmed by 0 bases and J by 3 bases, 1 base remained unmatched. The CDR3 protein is CASSLDRGRGNTIYF. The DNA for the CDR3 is TGTGCCAGCAGCTTGGACAGGGGGCGTGGAAACACCATATATTTT.

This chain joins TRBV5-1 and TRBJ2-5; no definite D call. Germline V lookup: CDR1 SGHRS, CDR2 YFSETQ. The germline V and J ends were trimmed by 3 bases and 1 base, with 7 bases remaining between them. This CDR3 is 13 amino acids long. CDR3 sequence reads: CASSSSPQETQYF. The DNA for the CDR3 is TGCGCCAGCAGCTCGAGCCCCCAAGAGACCCAGTACTTC.

For the CDR3, the DNA is TGCGCCAGCAGCTACCGGGACGACGATGAGCAGTTCTTC. Encoded protein: CASSYRDDDEQFF. The chain recombines TRBV5-1 with TRBJ2-1; D assignment may be TRBD1 or TRBD2 (5 bases each). Germline values: CDR1 SGHRS, CDR2 YFSETQ. The CDR3 spans 13 residues. V was clipped by 3 bases and J by 8 bases, with 12 bases between them.

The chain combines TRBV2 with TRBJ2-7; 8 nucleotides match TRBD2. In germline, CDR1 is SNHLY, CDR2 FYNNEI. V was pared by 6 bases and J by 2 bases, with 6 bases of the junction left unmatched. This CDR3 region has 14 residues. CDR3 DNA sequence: TGTGCCAGCAGCCCGGGGGGGATACCCTACGAGCAGTACTTC. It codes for CASSPGGIPYEQYF.

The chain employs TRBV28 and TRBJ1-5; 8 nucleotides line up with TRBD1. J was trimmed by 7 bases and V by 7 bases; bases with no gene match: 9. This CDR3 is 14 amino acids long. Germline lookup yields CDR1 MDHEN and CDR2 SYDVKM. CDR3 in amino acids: CASKATGVEQPQHF. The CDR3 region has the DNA TGTGCCAGCAAGGCGACAGGGGTGGAACAGCCCCAGCATTTT.

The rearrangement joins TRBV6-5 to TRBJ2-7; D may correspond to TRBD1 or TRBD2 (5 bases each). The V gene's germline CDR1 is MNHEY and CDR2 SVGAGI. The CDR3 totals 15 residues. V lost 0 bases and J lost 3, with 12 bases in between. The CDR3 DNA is TGTGCCAGCAGTTACTCGAGGGACCCTCACTACGAGCAGTACTTC. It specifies CASSYSRDPHYEQYF.

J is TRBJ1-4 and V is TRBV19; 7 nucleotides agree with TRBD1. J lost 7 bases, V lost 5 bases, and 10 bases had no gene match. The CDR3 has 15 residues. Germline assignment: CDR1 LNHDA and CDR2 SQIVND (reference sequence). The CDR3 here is CASSFDRAFGEKLFF. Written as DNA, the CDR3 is TGTGCCAGTAGTTTCGACAGGGCCTTCGGTGAAAAACTGTTTTTT. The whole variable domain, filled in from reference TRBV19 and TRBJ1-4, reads DGGITQSPKYLFRKEGQNVTLSCEQNLNHDAMYWYRQDPGQGLRLIYYSQIVNDFQKGDIAEGYSVSREKKESFPLTVTSAQKNPTAFYLCASSFDRAFGEKLFFGSGTQLSVL.

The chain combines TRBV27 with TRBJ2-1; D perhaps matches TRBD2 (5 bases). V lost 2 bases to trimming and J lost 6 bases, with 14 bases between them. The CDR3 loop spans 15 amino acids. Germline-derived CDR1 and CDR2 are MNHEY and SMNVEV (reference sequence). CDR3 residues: CASSLEGSLSNEQFF. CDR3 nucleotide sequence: TGTGCCAGCAGTTTAGAGGGCAGCCTTTCCAATGAGCAGTTCTTC.

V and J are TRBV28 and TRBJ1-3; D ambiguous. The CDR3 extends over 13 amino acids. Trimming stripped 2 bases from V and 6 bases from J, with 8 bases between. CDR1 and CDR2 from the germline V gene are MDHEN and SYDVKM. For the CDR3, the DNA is TGTGCCAGCAGTTTAGTCAGGCTAAACACCATATATTTT. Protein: CASSLVRLNTIYF.

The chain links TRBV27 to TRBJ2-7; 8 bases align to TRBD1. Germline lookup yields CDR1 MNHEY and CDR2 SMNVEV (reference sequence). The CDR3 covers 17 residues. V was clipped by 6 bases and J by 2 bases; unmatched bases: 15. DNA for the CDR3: TGTGCCAGCAGCATCCTCCCCAGGGGGCTACAAACCTACGAGCAGTACTTC. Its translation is CASSILPRGLQTYEQYF.

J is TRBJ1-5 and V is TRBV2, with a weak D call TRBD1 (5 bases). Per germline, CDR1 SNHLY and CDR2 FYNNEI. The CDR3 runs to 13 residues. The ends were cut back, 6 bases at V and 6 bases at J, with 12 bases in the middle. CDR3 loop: CASRAQGGQPQHF. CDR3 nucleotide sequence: TGTGCCAGCAGGGCGCAGGGAGGTCAGCCCCAGCATTTT.

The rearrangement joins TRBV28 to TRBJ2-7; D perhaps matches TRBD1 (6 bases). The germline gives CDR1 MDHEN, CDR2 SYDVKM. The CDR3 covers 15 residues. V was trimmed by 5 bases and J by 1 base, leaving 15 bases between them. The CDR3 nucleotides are TGTGCCAGCAGTCCCTCCCCGGACAGTTCCTACGAGCAGTACTTC. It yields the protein CASSPSPDSSYEQYF. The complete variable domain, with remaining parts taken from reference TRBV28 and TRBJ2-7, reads DVKVTQSSRYLVKRTGEKVFLECVQDMDHENMFWYRQDPGLGLRLIYFSYDVKMKEKGDIPEGYSVSREKKERFSLILESASTNQTSMYLCASSPSPDSSYEQYFGPGTRLTVT.

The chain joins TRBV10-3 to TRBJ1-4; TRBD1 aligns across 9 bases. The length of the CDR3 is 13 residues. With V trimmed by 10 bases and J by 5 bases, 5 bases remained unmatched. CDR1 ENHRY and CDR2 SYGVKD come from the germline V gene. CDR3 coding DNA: TGTGCCACCAGACAGGGGGGAAATGAAAAACTGTTTTTT. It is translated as CATRQGGNEKLFF.

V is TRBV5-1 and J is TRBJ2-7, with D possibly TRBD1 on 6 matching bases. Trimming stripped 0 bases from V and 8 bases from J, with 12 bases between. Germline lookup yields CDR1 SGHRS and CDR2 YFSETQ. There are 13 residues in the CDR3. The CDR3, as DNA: TGCGCCAGCAGCTTGGACAGGGAATTAAAGCAGTACTTC. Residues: CASSLDRELKQYF.

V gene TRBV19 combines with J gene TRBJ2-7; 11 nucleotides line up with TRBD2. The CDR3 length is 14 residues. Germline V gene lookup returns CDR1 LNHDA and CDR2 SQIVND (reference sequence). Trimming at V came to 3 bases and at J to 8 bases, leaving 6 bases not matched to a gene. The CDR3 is CASSMGLAAPQQYF. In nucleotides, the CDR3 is TGTGCCAGTAGTATGGGACTAGCGGCGCCTCAGCAGTACTTC.

CDR3 loop: CASSTSGVENTEAFF. The CDR3 nucleotides are TGTGCCAGCTCAACTTCAGGGGTGGAGAACACTGAAGCTTTCTTT. The V gene is TRBV18, the J gene TRBJ1-1, with a possible D match to TRBD1 (6 bases). The CDR3 consists of 15 residues. V was pared by 5 bases and J by 1 base, with 14 bases between. CDR1 KGHSH and CDR2 LQKENI come from the germline V gene.